Listed below are T cell receptor beta chains from one sample, sequenced in a study of blood T cell repertoires in COVID-19. Data came from immunoSEQ multiplex PCR; TCRdb stores just in-frame clones and leaves some out. Counted here are 180,000 or so clones, roughly 76% occurring once; the ten biggest clones make up roughly 11%. The source material was peripheral blood. Receptors were obtained from a woman aged 40-49 years with COVID-19, enrolled during active disease. Each CDR3 is given with its conserved first and last residue. Each record gives: clone size, V gene, D gene, J gene, CDR3 DNA, CDR3 protein. The D gene is left open where the match is weak. Only some rows state a clone size, as once, few, many or a class for expanded clones.

size: NA
V: TRBV19
D: NA
J: TRBJ2-4
DNA: TGTGCCAGTAGTATTGGGCAACGCGAGGGCATTCAGTACTTC
CDR3: CASSIGQREGIQYF

size: NA
V: TRBV6-5
D: NA
J: TRBJ1-5
DNA: TGTGCCAGCAGAATAACAGCAAATCAGCCCCAGCATTTT
CDR3: CASRITANQPQHF

size: NA
V: TRBV5-1
D: TRBD1
J: TRBJ1-1
DNA: TGCGCCAGCAGCTTGAATGGGGACAGGGTCACTGAAGCTTTCTTT
CDR3: CASSLNGDRVTEAFF

size: NA
V: TRBV5-5
D: NA
J: TRBJ2-5
DNA: TGTGCCAGCAGCCACGGACTATCCCAAGTGATGGAGACCCAGTACTTC
CDR3: CASSHGLSQVMETQYF

size: NA
V: TRBV6-1
D: NA
J: TRBJ1-6
DNA: TGTGCCAGCAGTGAAACGGGGAATTCACCCCTCCACTTT
CDR3: CASSETGNSPLHF

size: NA
V: TRBV18
D: NA
J: TRBJ1-1
DNA: TGTGCCAGCTCCGGGGGACTGAACACTGAAGCTTTCTTT
CDR3: CASSGGLNTEAFF

size: NA
V: TRBV6-6
D: NA
J: TRBJ2-2
DNA: TGTGCCAGCAGAATATCGAACACCGGGGAGCTGTTTTTT
CDR3: CASRISNTGELFF

size: NA
V: TRBV5-6
D: NA
J: TRBJ2-2
DNA: TGTGCCAGCAGCCCCCTCGGCGGGGAGCTGTTTTTT
CDR3: CASSPLGGELFF

size: NA
V: TRBV10-3
D: TRBD1
J: TRBJ2-1
DNA: TGTGCCATCGGGGGACAGGACAAACTCTACAATGAGCAGTTCTTC
CDR3: CAIGGQDKLYNEQFF

size: NA
V: TRBV4-1
D: TRBD1
J: TRBJ1-1
DNA: TGCGCCAGCAGCCAAGATAGGGTGGACAGGGAGAATGGAGCTTTCTTT
CDR3: CASSQDRVDRENGAFF

size: NA
V: TRBV19
D: NA
J: TRBJ1-6
DNA: TGTGCCAGTAGTATTAGGGGCGGCAATTCACCCCTCCACTTT
CDR3: CASSIRGGNSPLHF

size: NA
V: TRBV11-3
D: NA
J: TRBJ1-1
DNA: TGTGCCAGCAGCTCCGGTGCGGGGGACACTGAAGCTTTCTTT
CDR3: CASSSGAGDTEAFF

size: NA
V: TRBV3-1/TRBV3-2
D: NA
J: TRBJ1-2
DNA: TGTGCCAGCAGCCAAGAATCTGGGAGACGTGGCTACACCTTC
CDR3: CASSQESGRRGYTF

size: few
V: TRBV7-2
D: NA
J: TRBJ1-2
DNA: TGTGCCAGCAGCTTATTGACAGCCACCACCTATGGCTACACCTTC
CDR3: CASSLLTATTYGYTF

size: once
V: TRBV30
D: TRBD1
J: TRBJ1-2
DNA: TGTGCCTGGAGTCCGACAGGGAACTATGGCTACACCTTC
CDR3: CAWSPTGNYGYTF

size: NA
V: TRBV6-2/TRBV6-3
D: TRBD1
J: TRBJ1-6
DNA: TGTGCCAGCAGTTTCACCCTCGGGACAGGCTCCTATAATTCACCCCTCCACTTT
CDR3: CASSFTLGTGSYNSPLHF

size: NA
V: TRBV5-5
D: NA
J: TRBJ2-7
DNA: TGTGCCAGCAGCTTGAACAGGTACGAGCAGTACTTC
CDR3: CASSLNRYEQYF

size: once
V: TRBV6-2/TRBV6-3
D: TRBD2
J: TRBJ2-1
DNA: TGTGCCAGCAGTACCATAGCGGGGTTTCTGTTTAATGAGCAGTTCTTC
CDR3: CASSTIAGFLFNEQFF

size: NA
V: TRBV30
D: NA
J: TRBJ1-5
DNA: TGTGCCTGGTCACAGGGCAACAATCAGCCCCAGCATTTT
CDR3: CAWSQGNNQPQHF

size: NA
V: TRBV5-5
D: TRBD2
J: TRBJ2-3
DNA: TGTGCCAGCAGAGGGACCCTTGCGGGGACTATCACAGATACGCAGTATTTT
CDR3: CASRGTLAGTITDTQYF

size: NA
V: TRBV19
D: TRBD2
J: TRBJ2-5
DNA: TGTGCCAGTAGTACGACGACTAGCGGGAGGGTGGGAGAGACCCAGTACTTC
CDR3: CASSTTTSGRVGETQYF

size: NA
V: TRBV6-1
D: TRBD1
J: TRBJ1-5
DNA: TGTGCCAGCAGTGGGTCCGGGACAGTCAATAGCAATCAGCCCCAGCATTTT
CDR3: CASSGSGTVNSNQPQHF

size: NA
V: TRBV6-6
D: NA
J: TRBJ2-3
DNA: TGTGCCAGCAGTAACCAGGGGCGGACTGGAACAGATACGCAGTATTTT
CDR3: CASSNQGRTGTDTQYF

size: few
V: TRBV2
D: TRBD2
J: TRBJ2-1
DNA: TGTGCCAGCAGGGGTCTAGCGGAGGGCAATGAGCAGTTCTTC
CDR3: CASRGLAEGNEQFF

size: NA
V: TRBV24-1
D: TRBD1
J: TRBJ2-7
DNA: TGTGCCACCAGTAAAACAGGGGGATACCCAAACGAGCAGTACTTC
CDR3: CATSKTGGYPNEQYF

size: NA
V: TRBV6-5
D: TRBD1
J: TRBJ2-7
DNA: TGTGCCAGCAGCCCGGGACAGGGATTCTACGAGCAGTACTTC
CDR3: CASSPGQGFYEQYF

size: NA
V: TRBV6-1
D: TRBD2
J: TRBJ2-1
DNA: TGTGCCAGCAGTGAAGCGACTAGCGGGAGCAATGAGCAGTTCTTC
CDR3: CASSEATSGSNEQFF

size: NA
V: TRBV6-5
D: NA
J: TRBJ2-3
DNA: TGTGCCAGCAGTCTACAGGGTGATACGCAGTATTTT
CDR3: CASSLQGDTQYF

size: NA
V: TRBV3-1/TRBV3-2
D: NA
J: TRBJ1-2
DNA: TGTGCCAGCAGCCAGTCGGGGGACTATGGCTACACCTTC
CDR3: CASSQSGDYGYTF

size: NA
V: TRBV6-4
D: TRBD2
J: TRBJ2-3
DNA: TGTGCCAGCAGTCAGCTAGCGGGGGGGAAAGATACGCAGTATTTT
CDR3: CASSQLAGGKDTQYF

size: NA
V: TRBV6-4
D: NA
J: TRBJ1-4
DNA: TGTGCCAGCACGTTCAGGGATCTAGGCGGAAAACTGTTTTTT
CDR3: CASTFRDLGGKLFF

size: few
V: TRBV28
D: NA
J: TRBJ1-4
DNA: TGTGCCAGCAGTTCCGCAGGTGCAACTAATGAAAAACTGTTTTTT
CDR3: CASSSAGATNEKLFF

size: once
V: TRBV2
D: NA
J: TRBJ1-3
DNA: TGTGCCAGCAGGGGCCTTGGAAACACCATATATTTT
CDR3: CASRGLGNTIYF

size: NA
V: TRBV7-2
D: NA
J: TRBJ1-4
DNA: TGTGCCAGCAGCCGGCCGGGACATTTGGAAAAACTGTTTTTT
CDR3: CASSRPGHLEKLFF

size: NA
V: TRBV6-5
D: TRBD1
J: TRBJ1-2
DNA: TGTGCCAGCAGGCGGGACAGCAACTATGGCTACACCTTC
CDR3: CASRRDSNYGYTF

size: NA
V: TRBV9
D: NA
J: TRBJ2-7
DNA: TGTGCCAGCAGCGTAGGAGTCCACCACGGCTACGAGCAGTACTTC
CDR3: CASSVGVHHGYEQYF

size: NA
V: TRBV28
D: TRBD1
J: TRBJ2-3
DNA: TGTGCCAGCAGGGACAGGGGACTAACTCGCACAGATACGCAGTATTTT
CDR3: CASRDRGLTRTDTQYF

size: NA
V: TRBV5-8
D: TRBD1
J: TRBJ1-3
DNA: TGTGCCAGCAGGAGGACAGGGACTGGAAACACCATATATTTT
CDR3: CASRRTGTGNTIYF

size: NA
V: TRBV28
D: TRBD1
J: TRBJ1-6
DNA: TGTGCCAGCAGTTTAGGGGACAGACGGAATTCACCCCTCCACTTT
CDR3: CASSLGDRRNSPLHF

size: NA
V: TRBV5-5
D: TRBD2
J: TRBJ2-7
DNA: TGTGCCAGCAGCTTGGCGGGACTAGCACGGGAGCAGTACTTC
CDR3: CASSLAGLAREQYF

size: NA
V: TRBV19
D: TRBD1
J: TRBJ1-5
DNA: TGTGCCAGTAGCGAGACAGGGGGCAATCAGCCCCAGCATTTT
CDR3: CASSETGGNQPQHF

size: few
V: TRBV2
D: NA
J: TRBJ1-6
DNA: TGTGCCACCGGGAATTCACCCCTCCACTTT
CDR3: CATGNSPLHF

size: NA
V: TRBV29-1
D: TRBD1
J: TRBJ2-7
DNA: TGCAGCGTTGAGTCCGGGACAGCGAGCTACGAGCAGTACTTC
CDR3: CSVESGTASYEQYF

size: NA
V: TRBV30
D: NA
J: TRBJ1-5
DNA: TGTGCCTGGAGTGTTGGGAGGCTTAGCAATCAGCCCCAGCATTTT
CDR3: CAWSVGRLSNQPQHF

size: few
V: TRBV29-1
D: NA
J: TRBJ1-1
DNA: TGCAGCGTTACCAGGAACACTGAAGCTTTCTTT
CDR3: CSVTRNTEAFF

size: NA
V: TRBV9
D: TRBD1
J: TRBJ1-2
DNA: TGTGCCAGCAGCGCCGGACAGGGGGCGGGAGGCTACACCTTC
CDR3: CASSAGQGAGGYTF

size: NA
V: TRBV29-1
D: NA
J: TRBJ2-3
DNA: TGCAGCGTTGATCCGGGGAATCCGGATACGCAGTATTTT
CDR3: CSVDPGNPDTQYF

size: NA
V: TRBV29-1
D: NA
J: TRBJ1-2
DNA: TGCAGCGTCGTTCAGGGGCCCGGTGGCTACACCTTC
CDR3: CSVVQGPGGYTF

size: NA
V: TRBV5-1
D: NA
J: TRBJ2-1
DNA: TGCGCCAGCAGCTTGGACAGGGCGGTTAATGAGCAGTTCTTC
CDR3: CASSLDRAVNEQFF

size: NA
V: TRBV10-2
D: TRBD2
J: TRBJ2-1
DNA: TGCGCCAGCTTAGCGGGAAATGAGCAGTTCTTC
CDR3: CASLAGNEQFF

size: NA
V: TRBV30
D: TRBD1
J: TRBJ1-1
DNA: TGTGCCTGGAGCCGACCAGGGGGCTACACTGAAGCTTTCTTT
CDR3: CAWSRPGGYTEAFF

size: NA
V: TRBV15
D: NA
J: TRBJ1-2
DNA: TGTGCCACCAGCAGAGATTACGACAGAACCTATGGCTACACCTTC
CDR3: CATSRDYDRTYGYTF

size: NA
V: TRBV30
D: TRBD2
J: TRBJ2-2
DNA: TGTGCCCGGGGACTAGCGGGAAACACCGGGGAGCTGTTTTTT
CDR3: CARGLAGNTGELFF

size: NA
V: TRBV6-2/TRBV6-3
D: TRBD2
J: TRBJ2-1
DNA: TGTGCCAGCAGTCACTCGGGAGGAGAGAACAATGAGCAGTTCTTC
CDR3: CASSHSGGENNEQFF

size: few
V: TRBV12-3/TRBV12-4
D: NA
J: TRBJ2-1
DNA: TGTGCCAGCAGCAACAGAAATGAGCAGTTCTTC
CDR3: CASSNRNEQFF

size: NA
V: TRBV6-4
D: NA
J: TRBJ1-2
DNA: TGTGCCAGGAGTCTCGTTCCGGAGATGGGGACTCAGAACTATGGCTACACCTTC
CDR3: CARSLVPEMGTQNYGYTF